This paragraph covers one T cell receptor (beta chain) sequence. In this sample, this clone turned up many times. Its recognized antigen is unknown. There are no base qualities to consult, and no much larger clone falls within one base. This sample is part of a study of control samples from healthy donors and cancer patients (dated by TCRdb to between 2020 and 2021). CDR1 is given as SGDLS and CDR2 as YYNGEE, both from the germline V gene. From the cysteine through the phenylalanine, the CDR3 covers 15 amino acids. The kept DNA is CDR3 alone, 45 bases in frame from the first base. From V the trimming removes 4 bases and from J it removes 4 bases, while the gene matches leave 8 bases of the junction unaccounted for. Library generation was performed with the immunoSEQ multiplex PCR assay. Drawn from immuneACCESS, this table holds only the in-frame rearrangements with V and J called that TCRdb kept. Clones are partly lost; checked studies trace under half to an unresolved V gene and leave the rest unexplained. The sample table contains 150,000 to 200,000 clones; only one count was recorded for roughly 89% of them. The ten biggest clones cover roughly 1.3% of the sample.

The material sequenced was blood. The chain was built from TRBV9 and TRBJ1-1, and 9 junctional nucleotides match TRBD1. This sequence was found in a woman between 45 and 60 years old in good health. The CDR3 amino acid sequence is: CASSPGQGRLTEAFF. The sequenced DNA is TGTGCCAGCAGCCCAGGACAGGGGAGGCTCACTGAAGCTTTCTTT.